What follows are 25 T cell receptor beta chains derived from one specimen sequenced in a study of cytomegalovirus exposure and HLA in healthy donors (dated by TCRdb to about 2017). Receptor libraries were prepared by the immunoSEQ multiplex PCR assay. Held by TCRdb, this immuneACCESS table contains in-frame sequences only and omits some clones. Under half of the omission traces to an unresolved V gene where checked; the cause of the rest is unknown. This sample comprises about 220,000 clones, 85% to 95% of them detected only once. About 1% of the sample rests with the top ten. The sequenced sample consisted of PBMCs. These receptors all stem from a woman in her late teens or twenties in good health and CMV-seronegative.

This chain connects TRBV19 to TRBJ1-2, with D perhaps matching TRBD1 (5 bases). Germline loops: CDR1 LNHDA, CDR2 SQIVND (reference sequence). V was clipped by 3 bases and J by 5 bases, with 16 bases between them. The CDR3 totals 15 residues. The CDR3 reads CASSMSPGSGYGYTF. Here the CDR3 DNA reads TGTGCCAGTAGTATGTCTCCAGGGTCTGGTTATGGCTACACCTTC.

The chain couples TRBV2 to TRBJ2-1; D is uncertain. Trimming removed 6 bases from V and 6 bases from J, with 12 bases in between. Germline CDR1 reads SNHLY; CDR2 reads FYNNEI. The CDR3 covers 13 residues. The CDR3, as DNA: TGTGCCAGCAGCCAAGACACCTCCAATGAGCAGTTCTTC. It is translated as CASSQDTSNEQFF.

This clone was seen a few times. V is TRBV10-3 and J is TRBJ1-1; D is uncertain. The CDR3 has 11 amino acids. Looked up from germline, CDR1 is ENHRY and CDR2 is SYGVKD. V shed 2 bases and J shed 8 bases, with 6 bases lying between them. CDR3 amino acids: CAISEGREAFF. CDR3 sequence (DNA): TGTGCCATCAGTGAGGGCAGAGAAGCTTTCTTT.

This chain uses TRBV9 with TRBJ2-3; tentative D call: TRBD1 (5 bases). CDR3 length equals 15 residues. Trimming cost V 4 bases and J 0 bases, with 12 bases left between them. Germline V CDR1 and CDR2: SGDLS, YYNGEE. The CDR3 coding sequence is TGTGCCAGCAGCCGGATAGGGGCTAGCACAGATACGCAGTATTTT. It translates to CASSRIGASTDTQYF.

This clone was observed once. The rearrangement links TRBV29-1 to TRBJ2-7; D gene unclear. Germline V gene lookup returns CDR1 SQVTM and CDR2 ANQGSEA. Trimming pared 6 bases from V and 0 bases from J, leaving 15 bases between. CDR3 size: 14 residues. CDR3 loop: CSVSSNPSSYEQYF. The CDR3 DNA reads as TGCAGCGTGAGCTCTAATCCGAGCTCCTACGAGCAGTACTTC.

The chain couples TRBV30 to TRBJ2-5, with D hard to call. Germline V gene data show CDR1 as GTSNPN and CDR2 as SVGIG (reference sequence). Trimming took off 7 bases at V and 7 bases at J, with 19 bases between the two ends. The CDR3 length is 13 residues. The CDR3 sequence is CASREAGLGTQYF. The DNA of the CDR3 is TGTGCCTCACGAGAGGCCGGATTAGGGACCCAGTACTTC.

V usage is TRBV7-9 and J usage is TRBJ1-2; a weak D match, TRBD1 (6 bases). The CDR3 contains 13 residues. The V gene lost 1 base and the J gene lost 8 bases, with 11 bases spanning the gap. CDR1 is SEHNR and CDR2 is FQNEAQ in the germline V gene (reference sequence). This CDR3 is CASSLGQGKGYTF. The CDR3 nucleotides are TGTGCCAGCAGCTTAGGGCAGGGGAAAGGCTACACCTTC.

The V gene is TRBV14, the J gene TRBJ1-1; D is perhaps TRBD1 (5 bases). The CDR3 covers 15 residues. Germline CDR1 and CDR2: SGHDN and FVKESK. The V gene lost 0 bases and the J gene lost 3 bases, with 11 bases spanning the gap. This chain's CDR3 is CASSQEFGGDTEAFF. The CDR3 region has the DNA TGTGCCAGCAGCCAAGAATTCGGGGGGGACACTGAAGCTTTCTTT.

The V gene is TRBV6-1, the J gene TRBJ2-7, with a weak D call TRBD1 (6 bases). Germline V lookup: CDR1 MNHNS, CDR2 SASEGT. Trimming removed 1 base at V and 0 bases at J, with 10 bases between. The CDR3 is made up of 15 amino acids. This chain's CDR3 is CASSEGQVDSYEQYF. CDR3 bases: TGTGCCAGCAGTGAAGGACAGGTAGACTCCTACGAGCAGTACTTC.

The rearrangement uses TRBV30 and TRBJ2-2; D not resolved. Looked up from germline, CDR1 is GTSNPN and CDR2 is SVGIG (reference sequence). The CDR3 runs to 13 residues. The CDR3 DNA reads as TGTGCTCAGGATAGTACGAACACCGGGGAGCTGTTTTTT. Translating gives CAQDSTNTGELFF.

V is TRBV19 and J is TRBJ1-2, with 7 bases fitting TRBD1. Per the germline V gene, CDR1 is LNHDA and CDR2 is SQIVND (reference sequence). V gave up 4 bases and J gave up 6 bases; unmatched junction bases: 11. The CDR3 spans 15 residues. The CDR3 coding sequence is TGTGCCAGTAGTAACCGCCACAGGGGCCAGGATGGCTACACCTTC. Residues: CASSNRHRGQDGYTF.

This clone was seen only a few times. J is TRBJ2-7 and V is TRBV19; D might be TRBD2 (6 bases). The CDR3 covers 15 residues. Trimming took off 8 bases at V and 2 bases at J, with 19 bases between the two ends. Germline V gene sequence: CDR1 LNHDA, CDR2 SQIVND (reference sequence). Here the CDR3 reads CASDAGGVGTYEQYF. As DNA, the CDR3 is TGTGCCAGTGACGCTGGCGGGGTGGGAACCTACGAGCAGTACTTC.

The chain employs TRBV7-9 and TRBJ2-6, with 7 bases lining up with TRBD1. Germline V lookup: CDR1 SEHNR, CDR2 FQNEAQ (reference sequence). V gave up 5 bases and J gave up 0 bases; unmatched junction bases: 1. This CDR3 is built from 15 residues. The CDR3 region is CASSRDSSGANVLTF. The CDR3, as DNA: TGTGCCAGCAGCCGGGACAGCTCTGGGGCCAACGTCCTGACTTTC.

The CDR3: CASSPPGAGGYGYTF. In nucleotides, the CDR3 is TGTGCCAGCAGCCCCCCAGGGGCGGGGGGCTATGGCTACACCTTC. V and J are TRBV28 and TRBJ1-2, with a possible D match to TRBD1 (6 bases). The ends were cut back, 6 bases at V and 4 bases at J, with 18 bases in the middle. The CDR3 loop spans 15 amino acids. Looked up from germline, CDR1 is MDHEN and CDR2 is SYDVKM.

The chain carries TRBV19 and TRBJ1-1, with 8 bases fitting TRBD1. The CDR3 is 15 amino acids. Germline loops: CDR1 LNHDA, CDR2 SQIVND (reference sequence). The V segment lost 4 bases and the J segment 4 bases; nucleotides outside the gene matches: 8. DNA of the CDR3: TGTGCCAGTAGTAAACACCAGGGGGCGCGCACTGAAGCTTTCTTT. This gives the protein CASSKHQGARTEAFF.

The CDR3 DNA is TGTGCCAGCAGTCCACTGGCAGGGGAGCACGAGCAGTACTTC. Protein product: CASSPLAGEHEQYF. V and J are TRBV28 and TRBJ2-7; weak D call: TRBD1 (6 bases). CDR3 length equals 14 residues. Trimming pared 5 bases from V and 5 bases from J, leaving 16 bases between. In germline, CDR1 is MDHEN, CDR2 SYDVKM.

V is TRBV6-6 and J is TRBJ1-1; no reliable D call. The CDR3 sequence is 13 residues long. V gave up 5 bases and J gave up 4 bases, with 11 bases separating them. From germline, CDR1 is MNHNY and CDR2 SVGAGI (reference sequence). This CDR3 reads CASSPFGGTEAFF. DNA for the CDR3: TGTGCCAGCAGTCCTTTCGGTGGCACTGAAGCTTTCTTT.

This chain uses TRBV6-5 with TRBJ1-2; 8 positions agree with TRBD1. The CDR3 extends over 14 amino acids. Per germline, CDR1 MNHEY and CDR2 SVGAGI. J lost 4 bases, V lost 2 bases, and 3 bases had no gene match. CDR3 sequence: CASSYRDRPYGYTF. The CDR3 nucleotides read TGTGCCAGCAGTTACCGGGACAGGCCCTATGGCTACACCTTC.

The chain has TRBV28 and TRBJ2-7, with a possible D match to TRBD1 (6 bases). The V gene lost 2 bases and the J gene lost 1 base, with 9 bases spanning the gap. Per the germline V gene, CDR1 is MDHEN and CDR2 is SYDVKM. The CDR3 totals 14 residues. CDR3 sequence reads: CASSLTGNSYEQYF. The CDR3 DNA follows: TGTGCCAGCAGTTTAACAGGGAATTCCTACGAGCAGTACTTC.

This chain connects TRBV6-1 to TRBJ2-3, with TRBD2 matching over 7 bases. V shed 3 bases, J shed 1 base, and the junction held 4 bases outside the gene matches. Germline CDR1 and CDR2: MNHNS and SASEGT. There are 15 residues in the CDR3. The CDR3 reads CASSDWSGGTDTQYF. The DNA for the CDR3 is TGTGCCAGCAGTGACTGGAGCGGGGGCACAGATACGCAGTATTTT.

This chain connects TRBV2 to TRBJ1-6; D is ambiguous. There are 12 residues in the CDR3. Trimming took off 8 bases at V and 2 bases at J, with 4 bases between the two ends. The germline gives CDR1 SNHLY, CDR2 FYNNEI. CDR3 residues: CASRAYNSPLHF. For the CDR3, the DNA is TGTGCCAGCCGGGCCTATAATTCACCCCTCCACTTT.

The chain has TRBV10-3 and TRBJ2-7, with TRBD2 as a possible D gene (6 bases). Germline V gene lookup returns CDR1 ENHRY and CDR2 SYGVKD. V was trimmed by 11 bases and J by 3 bases, leaving 17 bases between them. This CDR3 has 13 amino acids. CDR3 nucleotide sequence: TGTGCCGTCACGGAGGGATCCAACTACGAGCAGTACTTC. Its translation: CAVTEGSNYEQYF.

The sample holds one count of this clone. V and J are TRBV28 and TRBJ2-5, with TRBD1 identical over 9 bases. Looked up from germline, CDR1 is MDHEN and CDR2 is SYDVKM. The CDR3 is 14 residues long. The ends lost 3 bases at V and 7 bases at J; junction bases unmatched: 6. The CDR3 DNA follows: TGTGCCAGCAGTTTCACAGGGGGCCGCCCGACCCAGTACTTC. This codes for CASSFTGGRPTQYF.

The genes are TRBV5-1 and TRBJ1-2; 7 bases line up with TRBD1. This CDR3 comprises 15 residues. From germline, CDR1 is SGHRS and CDR2 YFSETQ. Losses at the gene ends were 4 bases for V and 2 bases for J; bases not matched to a gene: 8. The CDR3 loop is CASSTRQGGNYGYTF. In nucleotides, the CDR3 is TGCGCCAGCAGCACGAGACAGGGTGGAAACTATGGCTACACCTTC.

The chain uses TRBV7-2 and TRBJ1-2; D not resolved. The CDR3 loop spans 13 amino acids. From germline, CDR1 is SGHTA and CDR2 FQGNSA. V was trimmed by 2 bases and J by 9 bases, leaving 13 bases between them. The CDR3 sequence is CASSLLGGSSYTF. In nucleotides, the CDR3 is TGTGCCAGCAGCTTATTAGGAGGGTCTAGCTACACCTTC.